These T cell receptor beta chains were read from a single sample in a study of CD8 T cells in ankylosing spondylitis. One entry per CDR3 protein results from TCRdb running MiXCR on the 5' RACE reads. The sample includes approximately 130,000 distinct CDR3 sequences, approximately 9.7% of them seen just once. Source material: blood, either unsorted or a sorted T cell fraction (not recorded which). These receptors all come from a male donor with ankylosing spondylitis or in good health (not recorded which). Each CDR3 is given with its conserved first and last residue. Each record gives: J gene, clone size, V gene, CDR3 protein. The listing skips clone size in some rows; elsewhere it reads once, few, many or a size class.

>TRBJ2-7|many|TRBV4-3
CASSQDLAGVYEQYF
>TRBJ1-1|many|TRBV4-1
CASIPGGAGDTEAFF
>TRBJ1-3|many|TRBV29-1
CSVRAGSGNTIYF
>TRBJ1-2|.|TRBV12-3/TRBV12-4
CASSTWRGGYTF
>TRBJ2-5|many|TRBV20-1
CSAKLQETQYF
>TRBJ2-7|many|TRBV4-3
CASSPRQASSYEQYF
>TRBJ2-2|many|TRBV20-1
CSAHPATGRAGTGELFF
>TRBJ2-3|.|TRBV28
CASSLDSEYTDTQYF
>TRBJ2-4|many|TRBV4-2
CASSLGGRLDSKNIQYF
>TRBJ1-5|many|TRBV2
CASSERGLGTGASNQPQHF
>TRBJ2-2|.|TRBV12-3/TRBV12-4
CASSFKAGGPAGELFF
>TRBJ2-1|many|TRBV4-3
CASRQPGAGEQFF
>TRBJ2-7|many|TRBV29-1
CSVVERGYEQYF
>TRBJ2-7|many|TRBV20-1
CSAGGHSVWYEQYF
>TRBJ2-5|.|TRBV7-2
CASSSPRWASPETQYF
>TRBJ2-6|many|TRBV5-1
CASSPEGANRANVLTF
>TRBJ1-4|many|TRBV12-3/TRBV12-4
CASSPDRSNEKLFF
>TRBJ2-1|many|TRBV12-3/TRBV12-4
CASGRLAGKNNEQFF